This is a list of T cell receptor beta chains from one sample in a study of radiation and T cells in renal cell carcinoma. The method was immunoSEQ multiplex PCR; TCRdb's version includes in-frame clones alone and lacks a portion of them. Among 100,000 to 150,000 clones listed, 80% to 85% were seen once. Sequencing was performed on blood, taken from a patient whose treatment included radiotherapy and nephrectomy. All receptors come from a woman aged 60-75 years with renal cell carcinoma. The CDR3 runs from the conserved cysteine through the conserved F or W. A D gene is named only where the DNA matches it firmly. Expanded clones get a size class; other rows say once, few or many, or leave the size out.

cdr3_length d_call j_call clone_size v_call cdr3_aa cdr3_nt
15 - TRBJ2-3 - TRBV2 CASSGLGGVPDTQYF TGTGCCAGCAGTGGGCTAGGGGGGGTTCCAGATACGCAGTATTTT
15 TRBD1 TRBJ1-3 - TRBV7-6 CASSDRVDSGNTIYF TGTGCCAGCAGCGACAGGGTAGACTCTGGAAACACCATATATTTT
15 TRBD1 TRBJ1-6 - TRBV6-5 CASSIGTGLNSPLHF TGTGCCAGCAGTATTGGGACAGGACTGAATTCACCCCTCCACTTT
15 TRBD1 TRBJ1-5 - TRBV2 CASTPGQGANQPQHF TGTGCCAGCACTCCAGGACAGGGGGCGAATCAGCCCCAGCATTTT
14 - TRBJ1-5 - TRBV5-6 CASSRRASNQPQHF TGTGCCAGCAGCCGCCGGGCCAGCAATCAGCCCCAGCATTTT
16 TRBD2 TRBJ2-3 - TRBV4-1 CASSQDQAGAGDTQYF TGCGCCAGCAGCCAAGATCAGGCGGGAGCAGGAGATACGCAGTATTTT
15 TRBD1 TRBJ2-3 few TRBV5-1 CASRGSGQYTDTQYF TGCGCCAGCAGGGGGTCGGGACAGTACACAGATACGCAGTATTTT
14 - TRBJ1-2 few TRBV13 CASSLVTVKGGYTF TGTGCCAGCAGCTTAGTAACGGTGAAGGGAGGCTACACCTTC
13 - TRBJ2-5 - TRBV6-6 CASSRGFGETQYF TGTGCCAGCAGTCGAGGATTCGGGGAGACCCAGTACTTC
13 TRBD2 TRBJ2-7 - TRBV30 CAWTGTSGLEQYF TGTGCCTGGACCGGGACTAGCGGTCTCGAGCAGTACTTC
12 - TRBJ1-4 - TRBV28 CASTATNEKLFF TGTGCCAGCACGGCAACTAATGAAAAACTGTTTTTT
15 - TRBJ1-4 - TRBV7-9 CASSLTEGGNEKLFF TGTGCCAGCAGCCTAACGGAGGGGGGGAATGAAAAACTGTTTTTT
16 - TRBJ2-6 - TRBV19 CASSSGARAGANVLTF TGTGCCAGTAGCTCCGGGGCGAGAGCCGGGGCCAACGTCCTGACTTTC
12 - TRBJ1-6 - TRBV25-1 CASSKGNSPLHF TGTGCCAGCAGTAAAGGGAATTCACCCCTCCACTTT
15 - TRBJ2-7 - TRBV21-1 CASSLPGQGTYEQYF TGTGCCAGCAGTTTGCCGGGACAGGGGACCTACGAGCAGTACTTC
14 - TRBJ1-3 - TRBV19 CASSAQSSGNTIYF TGTGCCAGTAGCGCGCAGTCGTCTGGAAACACCATATATTTT
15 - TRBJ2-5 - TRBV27 CASSPSGGGRGTQYF TGTGCCAGCAGTCCCTCCGGCGGAGGCCGTGGGACCCAGTACTTC
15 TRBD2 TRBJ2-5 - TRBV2 CASSTSGGARKTQYF TGTGCCAGCAGCACTAGCGGGGGGGCAAGGAAGACCCAGTACTTC
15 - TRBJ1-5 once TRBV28 CASRQGLGGNQPQHF TGTGCCAGCAGACAGGGTCTAGGGGGCAATCAGCCCCAGCATTTT
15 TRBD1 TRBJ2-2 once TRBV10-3 CAIPRGQGARGELFF TGTGCCATCCCCCGAGGACAGGGGGCTCGAGGGGAGCTGTTTTTT
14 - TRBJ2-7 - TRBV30 CAWSNEGGTWEQYF TGTGCCTGGAGTAATGAGGGGGGTACTTGGGAGCAGTACTTC
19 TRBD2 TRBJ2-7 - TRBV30 CAWSLYVGVSGRAFYEQYF TGTGCCTGGAGCCTTTATGTCGGAGTAAGCGGGAGGGCCTTTTACGAGCAGTACTTC
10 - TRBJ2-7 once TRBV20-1 CSARLYEQYF TGCAGTGCTCGCCTATACGAGCAGTACTTC
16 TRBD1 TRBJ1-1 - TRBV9 CASSVALQGSNTEAFF TGTGCCAGCAGCGTAGCCCTACAGGGGTCTAACACTGAAGCTTTCTTT
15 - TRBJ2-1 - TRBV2 CASSYSDPPYNEQFF TGTGCCAGCAGTTATAGCGACCCCCCCTACAATGAGCAGTTCTTC
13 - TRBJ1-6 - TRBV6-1 CAGGLDYNSPLHF TGTGCCGGGGGACTGGACTATAATTCACCCCTCCACTTT
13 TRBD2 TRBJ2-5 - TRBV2 CASNQRGQETQYF TGTGCCAGCAATCAGCGGGGGCAAGAGACCCAGTACTTC
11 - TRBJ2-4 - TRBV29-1 CSVGRGDIQYF TGCAGCGTTGGTCGAGGAGACATTCAGTACTTC
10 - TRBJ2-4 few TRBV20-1 CSAELDIQYF TGCAGTGCGGAATTAGACATTCAGTACTTC
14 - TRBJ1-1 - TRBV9 CASSVGQLNTEAFF TGTGCCAGCAGCGTCGGACAGTTGAACACTGAAGCTTTCTTT
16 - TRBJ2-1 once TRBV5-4 CASSFYAGQVYNEQFF TGTGCCAGCAGCTTTTATGCCGGTCAGGTCTACAATGAGCAGTTCTTC
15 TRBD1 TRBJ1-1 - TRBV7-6 CASSLNRGKNTEAFF TGTGCCAGCAGCTTAAACAGGGGGAAGAACACTGAAGCTTTCTTT
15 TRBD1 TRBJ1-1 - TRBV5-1 CASSLELQGATEAFF TGCGCCAGCAGCTTGGAACTTCAGGGGGCGACTGAAGCTTTCTTT